The clone carrying this T cell receptor (beta chain) appeared once. This specimen belongs to a study of blood T cell repertoires in COVID-19. Across fewer than 25 US areas, participants ranged in age from about 18 to 90 years. Libraries were prepared by immunoSEQ multiplex PCR; TCRdb keeps only in-frame clonotypes and omits some of them. The sample holds almost 500,000 clones, about 85% seen once. V was pared by 4 bases and J by 7 bases, with 7 bases of the junction left unmatched. Germline-derived CDR1 and CDR2 are KGHDR and SFDVKD. This CDR3 has 16 residues. This clonotype was sampled from a woman in her sixties who had recovered from COVID-19. The rearrangement uses TRBV24-1 and TRBJ2-1; 12 nucleotides align to TRBD1. Sequenced input: PBMCs or T cells enriched from blood (not recorded which). The CDR3 nucleotides are TGTGCCACCAGTGACCCGGGACAGGGGGCGCGAAATGAGCAGTTCTTC. Its protein product is CATSDPGQGARNEQFF.